This T cell receptor (beta chain) was captured in a study of shared clonotypes between healthy human individuals. Findings and limits, study-wide: The represented genetic and exposure-history diversity was limited by the small number of donors.

The method was immunoSEQ multiplex PCR; TCRdb's version includes in-frame clones alone and lacks a portion of them. This sample has about 460,000 clones; around 77% occur once, and the top ten carry about 11%. This clone was detected a few times. Its antigen is not identified. This CDR3 has 15 amino acids. The sample taken for sequencing was PBMCs. This TCR came from a middle-aged woman in good health. Some clones in this sample may be carry-over from other donors' samples. The chain links TRBV21-1 to TRBJ1-4. TRBV21-1 is flagged as a pseudogene. CDR3 protein: CASSKKRVTNEKLFF. In DNA, the CDR3 is TGTGCCAGCAGCAAAAAACGAGTGACTAATGAAAAACTGTTTTTT.